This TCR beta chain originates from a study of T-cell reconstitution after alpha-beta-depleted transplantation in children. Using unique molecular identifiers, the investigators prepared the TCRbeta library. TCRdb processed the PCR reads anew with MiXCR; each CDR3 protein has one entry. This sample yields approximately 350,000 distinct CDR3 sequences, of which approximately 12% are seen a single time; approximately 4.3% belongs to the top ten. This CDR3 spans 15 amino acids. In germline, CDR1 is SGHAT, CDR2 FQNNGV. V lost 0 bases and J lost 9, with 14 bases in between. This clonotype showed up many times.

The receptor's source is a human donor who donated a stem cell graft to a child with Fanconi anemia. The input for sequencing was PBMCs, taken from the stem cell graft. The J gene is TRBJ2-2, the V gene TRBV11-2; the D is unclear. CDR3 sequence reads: CASSLDLAAGWELFF. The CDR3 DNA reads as TGTGCCAGCAGCTTAGATTTGGCCGCCGGCTGGGAGCTGTTTTTT. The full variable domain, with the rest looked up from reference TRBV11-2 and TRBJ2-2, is EAGVAQSPRYKIIEKRQSVAFWCNPISGHATLYWYQQILGQGPKLLIQFQNNGVVDDSQLPKDRFSAERLKGVDSTLKIQPAKLEDSAVYLCASSLDLAAGWELFFGEGSRLTVL.